A single sample gave rise to the 25 T cell receptor beta chains below, sequenced in a study of T cells after yellow fever vaccination. A single record per CDR3 protein comes from TCRdb applying MiXCR to the 5' RACE reads. This table has some 300,000 distinct CDR3 sequences, approximately 8% appearing once. The sample in question was PBMCs, obtained about 49 days after the first yellow fever vaccination. The receptor set was obtained from a man aged 18 to 35 who received the YFV17D yellow fever vaccine.

The V and J genes are TRBV7-9 and TRBJ2-2, with 7 positions matching TRBD1. With V trimmed by 1 base and J by 6 bases, 5 bases remained unmatched. Germline lookup yields CDR1 SEHNR and CDR2 FQNEAQ (reference sequence). This CDR3 has 15 amino acids. CDR3 nucleotides: TGTGCCAGCAGCTTAGAGGTCCAGGGGGCCGGGGAGCTGTTTTTT. Protein sequence: CASSLEVQGAGELFF.

The table lists this clonotype with a few counts. CDR3 loop: CASSYRARGPLLYGYTF. Written as DNA, the CDR3 is TGTGCCAGCAGTTACCGGGCTAGGGGGCCTTTGCTCTATGGCTACACCTTC. The rearrangement joins TRBV6-5 to TRBJ1-2, with 7 positions matching TRBD1. V lost 2 bases, J lost 4 bases, and 13 bases stayed unmatched. The CDR3 runs to 17 residues. CDR1 and CDR2 from the germline V gene are MNHEY and SVGAGI.

This clonotype was picked up a small number of times. The J gene is TRBJ2-1, the V gene TRBV7-9, with 10 bases fitting TRBD2. Germline values: CDR1 SEHNR, CDR2 FQNEAQ (reference sequence). The CDR3 is made up of 17 amino acids. V dropped 1 base and J dropped 6; count of bases not matched to a gene: 9. The CDR3: CASSLEVTSGLRNEQFF. As DNA, the CDR3 is TGTGCCAGCAGCTTAGAAGTGACTAGCGGGCTTCGCAATGAGCAGTTCTTC. The variable domain in full, with the rest retrieved from reference TRBV7-9 and TRBJ2-1, is DTGVSQNPRHKITKRGQNVTFRCDPISEHNRLYWYRQTLGQGPEFLTYFQNEAQLEKSRLLSDRFSAERPKGSFSTLEIQRTEQGDSAMYLCASSLEVTSGLRNEQFFGPGTRLTVL.

The genes are TRBV11-2 and TRBJ1-1; a weak D match, TRBD1 (5 bases). Germline CDR1 is SGHAT and CDR2 is FQNNGV. V shed 3 bases and J shed 6 bases, with 11 bases lying between them. The CDR3 has 13 residues. This CDR3 is CASSFREIPEAFF. The CDR3 DNA reads TGTGCCAGCAGCTTCAGGGAGATCCCTGAAGCTTTCTTT.

The chain recombines TRBV7-2 with TRBJ2-5; TRBD1 agrees at 7 bases. The V and J ends lost 5 bases and 4 bases, in that order; junction bases with no gene match: 7. The CDR3 spans 14 residues. From germline, CDR1 is SGHTA and CDR2 FQGNSA. DNA of the CDR3: TGTGCCAGCAGCCGCGGACAGGTTGGAGAGACCCAGTACTTC. Amino acid sequence: CASSRGQVGETQYF.

The chain joins TRBV6-1 to TRBJ1-1; 7 bases are a match to TRBD1. The CDR3 has 14 amino acids. CDR1 MNHNS and CDR2 SASEGT come from the germline V gene. Unmatched junction bases numbered 10, after V lost 7 bases and J lost 5 bases. CDR3 in DNA: TGTGCCAGCATATGGGTAAGGGGGCAGACTGAAGCTTTCTTT. Translating gives CASIWVRGQTEAFF.

V usage is TRBV20-1 and J usage is TRBJ1-2; TRBD1 is a possible D gene (5 bases). The CDR3 runs to 14 residues. Per germline, CDR1 DFQATT and CDR2 SNEGSKA (reference sequence). Trimming pared 1 base from V and 4 bases from J, leaving 13 bases between. CDR3 in DNA: TGCAGTGCTAGAGCCGGCAGGGTGAGCTATGGCTACACCTTC. Protein: CSARAGRVSYGYTF.

This clonotype was counted only a few times. The chain carries TRBV6-2 or TRBV6-3 and TRBJ2-7, with D perhaps matching TRBD1 (8 bases). Between the trimmed V and J ends, which lost 7 bases and 7 bases, there was a span of 14 bases. The CDR3 sequence is 12 residues long. CDR1 is MNHEY and CDR2 is SVGEGT in the germline V gene. The CDR3 DNA is TGTGCCAGCACCGGACAGGGAGGGGAGCAGTACGTC. It yields the protein CASTGQGGEQYV.

This clonotype was seen a few times. This chain uses TRBV20-1 with TRBJ2-2; D unclear. Germline CDR1 reads DFQATT; CDR2 reads SNEGSKA (reference sequence). V was pared by 6 bases and J by 7 bases, with 15 bases between. This CDR3 has 13 residues. DNA of the CDR3: TGCAGTGCCCCGACGGTGGAAGGCGGGGAGCTGTTTTTT. Amino acid sequence: CSAPTVEGGELFF.

This clonotype was seen ten or more times. The chain uses TRBV4-3 and TRBJ1-5; weak D call: TRBD1 (6 bases). Germline V CDR1 and CDR2: LGHNA, YSLEER. With 0 bases removed from V and 7 bases from J, the gap between germline ends came to 13 bases. This CDR3 is built from 15 residues. The CDR3 loop reads CASSQDSQGNQPQHF. CDR3 DNA sequence: TGCGCCAGCAGCCAAGATAGTCAGGGGAACCAGCCCCAGCATTTT.

This chain joins TRBV7-8 and TRBJ1-5; D unresolved. V was shortened by 5 bases and J by 3 bases, with 14 bases between the two germline ends. The germline gives CDR1 SGHVS, CDR2 FQNEAQ. This CDR3 is built from 15 residues. CDR3 sequence: CASSPRGFNNQPQHF. CDR3 DNA: TGTGCCAGCAGCCCCCGGGGATTCAACAATCAGCCCCAGCATTTT.

The rearrangement joins TRBV6-5 to TRBJ2-7, with 9 bases that match TRBD1. Germline V CDR1 and CDR2: MNHEY, SVGAGI. V was pared by 4 bases and J by 6 bases, with 7 bases of the junction left unmatched. CDR3 size: 14 residues. The CDR3 coding sequence is TGTGCCAGCAGTTTGGGACAGGGAGGGATCGAGCAGTACTTC. This sequence encodes CASSLGQGGIEQYF.

The J gene is TRBJ2-5, the V gene TRBV25-1; 9 nucleotides agree with TRBD2. The CDR3 runs 15 residues. In germline, CDR1 is MGHDK, CDR2 SYGVNS. V trimming: 3 bases; J trimming: 2 bases; junction bases outside the gene matches: 4. The CDR3 DNA sequence: TGTGCCAGCAGTGATACAACTAGCGGGCAAGAGACCCAGTACTTC. Its protein is CASSDTTSGQETQYF. Using reference TRBV25-1 and TRBJ2-5 for the parts outside the CDR3, the full variable domain is EADIYQTPRYLVIGTGKKITLECSQTMGHDKMYWYQQDPGMELHLIHYSYGVNSTEKGDLSSESTVSRIRTEHFPLTLESARPSHTSQYLCASSDTTSGQETQYFGPGTRLLVL.

This clonotype was picked up a small number of times. The V call is TRBV7-9, the J call TRBJ2-3, with 7 bases aligning to TRBD2. Looked up from germline, CDR1 is SEHNR and CDR2 is FQNEAQ (reference sequence). V shed 5 bases and J 5 bases; nucleotides not matched to a gene: 7. CDR3 length: 14 amino acids. The chain's CDR3 is CASSPSGEGDTQYF. The CDR3 nucleotides are TGTGCCAGCAGCCCCAGCGGGGAGGGAGATACGCAGTATTTT.

This clonotype was observed at least ten times. The gene calls are TRBV20-1 and TRBJ2-7; TRBD2 aligns across 8 bases. CDR1 DFQATT and CDR2 SNEGSKA come from the germline V gene (reference sequence). This CDR3 is built from 16 residues. The V segment lost 3 bases and the J segment 9 bases; nucleotides outside the gene matches: 19. CDR3 coding DNA: TGCAGTGCTAGTCCCCGGATAGCGGGGCCATATGAGGCGCAGTACGTC. Its translation is CSASPRIAGPYEAQYV.

The genes are TRBV27 and TRBJ1-1; possibly TRBD1 for D (5 bases). The germline V gene encodes CDR1 MNHEY and CDR2 SMNVEV (reference sequence). This CDR3 is built from 13 residues. With 5 bases removed from V and 6 bases from J, the gap between germline ends came to 13 bases. CDR3 region: CASSITGYAEAFF. In DNA, the CDR3 is TGTGCCAGCAGTATAACAGGATACGCTGAAGCTTTCTTT.

This clonotype was seen a handful of times. The chain combines TRBV6-5 with TRBJ2-2, with D perhaps matching TRBD1 (6 bases). Germline V gene lookup returns CDR1 MNHEY and CDR2 SVGAGI. Between the trimmed V and J ends, which lost 2 bases and 4 bases, there was a span of 8 bases. The CDR3 spans 14 residues. Written as DNA, the CDR3 is TGTGCCAGCAGTTACGGACAGTTCACCGGGGAGCTGTTTTTT. It encodes CASSYGQFTGELFF.

The gene calls are TRBV5-1 and TRBJ1-3; 7 nucleotides align to TRBD1. CDR3 size: 14 residues. Per the germline V gene, CDR1 is SGHRS and CDR2 is YFSETQ. Trimming at V came to 0 bases and at J to 8 bases, leaving 5 bases not matched to a gene. The DNA for the CDR3 is TGCGCCAGCAGCTTGGGACAGGGTCTAGACACCATATATTTT. Translated, it gives CASSLGQGLDTIYF.

The V and J genes are TRBV7-2 and TRBJ1-1, with D hard to call. The CDR3 sequence is 15 residues long. Germline V gene sequence: CDR1 SGHTA, CDR2 FQGNSA. The V and J ends lost 0 bases and 2 bases respectively, with 10 bases between them. CDR3 DNA sequence: TGTGCCAGCAGCTTAGCAGCAGGTGCAAACACTGAAGCTTTCTTT. This encodes CASSLAAGANTEAFF.

This clonotype was found many times. The chain couples TRBV7-9 to TRBJ2-1, with no clear D. Trimming left V 1 base short and J 9 bases short, with 4 bases between. In germline, CDR1 is SEHNR, CDR2 FQNEAQ (reference sequence). CDR3 length equals 11 residues. The CDR3 loop is CASSLGAEQFF. In DNA, the CDR3 is TGTGCCAGCAGCTTAGGTGCTGAGCAGTTCTTC.

This clonotype appeared many times. This sequence joins TRBV7-9 and TRBJ1-1; D is ambiguous. V gave up 2 bases and J gave up 0 bases, with 4 bases separating them. CDR1 and CDR2 from the germline V gene are SEHNR and FQNEAQ (reference sequence). The CDR3 covers 13 residues. In nucleotides, the CDR3 is TGTGCCAGCAGCTTAACAATGAACACTGAAGCTTTCTTT. Its protein is CASSLTMNTEAFF.

The table lists this clonotype with a few counts. The genes are TRBV12-5 and TRBJ2-3, with 9 bases identical to TRBD2. Unmatched junction bases numbered 12, after V lost 2 bases and J lost 6 bases. From germline, CDR1 is LGHNT and CDR2 FRNRAP. This CDR3 spans 17 amino acids. CDR3 residues: CASGLFAGGPGLDTQYF. CDR3 nucleotides: TGTGCTAGTGGTTTGTTTGCGGGGGGGCCTGGACTGGATACGCAGTATTTT.

This clonotype turned up a few times. V and J are TRBV7-2 and TRBJ1-1; D not resolved. CDR1 SGHTA and CDR2 FQGNSA come from the germline V gene. This CDR3 is 14 amino acids long. V lost 3 bases, J lost 5 bases, and 13 bases lay in between. The DNA for the CDR3 is TGTGCCAGCAGCTTGGCCCTTTTGGGGACTGAAGCTTTCTTT. It yields the protein CASSLALLGTEAFF.

This clonotype has more than one count but fewer than ten. The chain carries TRBV27 and TRBJ2-1; D gene ambiguous. V lost 7 bases, J lost 1 base, and 2 bases lay in between. This CDR3 is built from 11 residues. CDR1 is MNHEY, CDR2 SMNVEV, per germline (reference sequence). CDR3 sequence: CASKSYNEQFF. Here the CDR3 DNA reads TGTGCCAGCAAGTCCTACAATGAGCAGTTCTTC.

The chain uses TRBV15 and TRBJ1-5, with TRBD1 as a possible D gene (5 bases). CDR1 and CDR2 (germline): LNHNV, YYDKDF (reference sequence). Trimming took 1 base from V and 4 from J, leaving 11 bases between them. This CDR3 is built from 15 residues. CDR3 coding DNA: TGTGCCACCAGCAGAGGGGCTGCAGGGAATCAGCCCCAGCATTTT. This codes for CATSRGAAGNQPQHF.